Detailed here is one TCR beta chain. With 7 bases removed from V and 1 base from J, the gap between germline ends came to 10 bases. The CDR3 is made up of 13 amino acids. CDR1 and CDR2 from the germline V gene are SGHVS and FQNEAQ. These data come from a study of T cell clones after liver transplantation. TCRdb's copy holds only in-frame clones and misses some; the assay was immunoSEQ multiplex PCR. The table records tens of thousands of clones, approximately 77% of them present only once. Sequencing was performed on CD4+ T cells from blood, taken at the 22-month timepoint. The chain is built from TRBV7-8 and TRBJ1-1, with D unresolved. The clonotype was recovered from a human patient who received a liver transplant. Some T cells may originate from the graft donor. CDR3 residues: CASISSRNTEAFF. The CDR3 nucleotides are TGTGCCAGCATCAGTAGCAGGAACACTGAAGCTTTCTTT.